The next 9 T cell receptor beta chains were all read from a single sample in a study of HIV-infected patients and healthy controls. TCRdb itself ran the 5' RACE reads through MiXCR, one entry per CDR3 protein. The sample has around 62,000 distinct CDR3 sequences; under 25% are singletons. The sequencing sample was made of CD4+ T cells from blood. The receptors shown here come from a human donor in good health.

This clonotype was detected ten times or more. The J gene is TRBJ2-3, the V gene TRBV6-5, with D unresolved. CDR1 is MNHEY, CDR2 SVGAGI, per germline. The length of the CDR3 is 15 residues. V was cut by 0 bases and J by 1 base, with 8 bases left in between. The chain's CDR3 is CASSYSFWGTDTQYF. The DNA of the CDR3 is TGTGCCAGCAGTTACTCGTTTTGGGGCACAGATACGCAGTATTTT.

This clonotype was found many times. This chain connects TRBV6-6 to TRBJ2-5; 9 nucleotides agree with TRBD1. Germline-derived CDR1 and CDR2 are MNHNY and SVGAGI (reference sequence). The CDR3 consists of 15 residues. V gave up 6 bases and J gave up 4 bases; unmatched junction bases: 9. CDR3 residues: CASSPRTGAGETQYF. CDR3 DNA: TGTGCCAGCAGCCCCCGGACAGGGGCAGGAGAGACCCAGTACTTC.

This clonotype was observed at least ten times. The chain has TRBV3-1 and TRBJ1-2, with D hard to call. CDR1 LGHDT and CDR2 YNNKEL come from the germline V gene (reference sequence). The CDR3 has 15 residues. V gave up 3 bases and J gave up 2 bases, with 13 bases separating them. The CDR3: CASSQGSGLNYGYTF. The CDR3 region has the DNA TGTGCCAGCAGCCAGGGGTCAGGATTGAACTATGGCTACACCTTC.

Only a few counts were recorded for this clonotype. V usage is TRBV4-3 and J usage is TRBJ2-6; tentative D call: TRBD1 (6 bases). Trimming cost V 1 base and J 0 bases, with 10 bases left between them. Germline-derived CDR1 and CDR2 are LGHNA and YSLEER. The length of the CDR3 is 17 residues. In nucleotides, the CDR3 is TGCGCCAGCAGCCAAGGGACAGATAGCTCTGGGGCCAACGTCCTGACTTTC. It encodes CASSQGTDSSGANVLTF.

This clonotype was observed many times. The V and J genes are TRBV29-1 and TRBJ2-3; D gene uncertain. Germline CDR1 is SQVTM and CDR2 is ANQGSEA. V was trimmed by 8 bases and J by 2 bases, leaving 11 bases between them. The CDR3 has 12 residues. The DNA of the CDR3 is TGCAGCATCCGGCGGCCCACAGATACGCAGTATTTT. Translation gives CSIRRPTDTQYF.

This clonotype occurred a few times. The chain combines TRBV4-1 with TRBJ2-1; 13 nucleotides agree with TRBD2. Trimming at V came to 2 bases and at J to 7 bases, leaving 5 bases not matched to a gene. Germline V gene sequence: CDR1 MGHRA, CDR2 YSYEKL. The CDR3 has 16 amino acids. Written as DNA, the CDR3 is TGCGCCAGCAGCCAAAGGACTAGCGGGAGTCGTAATGAGCAGTTCTTC. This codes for CASSQRTSGSRNEQFF.

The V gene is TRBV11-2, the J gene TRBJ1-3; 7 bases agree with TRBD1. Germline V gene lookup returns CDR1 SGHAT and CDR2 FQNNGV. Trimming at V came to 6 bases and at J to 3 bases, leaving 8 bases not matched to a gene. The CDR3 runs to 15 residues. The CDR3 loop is CASSPDRRSGNTIYF. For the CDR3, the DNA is TGTGCCAGCAGTCCGGACAGGCGGAGTGGAAACACCATATATTTT. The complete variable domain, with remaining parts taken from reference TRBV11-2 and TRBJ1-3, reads EAGVAQSPRYKIIEKRQSVAFWCNPISGHATLYWYQQILGQGPKLLIQFQNNGVVDDSQLPKDRFSAERLKGVDSTLKIQPAKLEDSAVYLCASSPDRRSGNTIYFGEGSWLTVV.

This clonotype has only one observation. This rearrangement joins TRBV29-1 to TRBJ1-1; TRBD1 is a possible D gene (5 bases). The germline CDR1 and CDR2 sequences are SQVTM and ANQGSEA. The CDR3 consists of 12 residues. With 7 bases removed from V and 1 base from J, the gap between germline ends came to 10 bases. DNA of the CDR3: TGCAGCGGCTTCAGGGCGAACACTGAAGCTTTCTTT. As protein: CSGFRANTEAFF.

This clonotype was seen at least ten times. CDR3 DNA sequence: TGTGCCAGCAGCTCCGGCGGGGGGCGGATTATCGATCAGCCCCAGCATTTT. Its protein is CASSSGGGRIIDQPQHF. The chain employs TRBV7-9 and TRBJ1-5; D might be TRBD1 (6 bases). Trimming left V 4 bases short and J 5 bases short, with 21 bases between. The CDR3 is 17 amino acids. Germline loops: CDR1 SEHNR, CDR2 FQNEAQ (reference sequence).